The following is a TCR beta chain sequence with its context. Sequencing used cDNA as its template, made by extracting RNA and reverse transcribing it. Clones were read by immunoSEQ multiplex PCR, and TCRdb kept only the in-frame ones, dropping some. Of roughly 200,000 clones detected, approximately 53% appear once; the ten largest clones hold 11%. The treatment: oral pan-JAK inhibitor, 5-10 mg twice daily. This entry comes from a study of CD8+ T cells in alopecia areata. V gave up 3 bases and J gave up 8 bases; unmatched junction bases: 3. Germline V gives CDR1 SGHRS, CDR2 YFSETQ. This CDR3 has 13 residues.

The chain combines TRBV5-1 with TRBJ2-1, with TRBD2 matching 9 bases. This TCR derives from a human donor with alopecia areata. The material was CD8+ T cells sorted from blood, obtained at week 24, from a patient treated with tofacitinib. The DNA of the CDR3 is TGCGCCAGCAGCTGGACTAGCGCCGATGAGCAGTTCTTC. This codes for CASSWTSADEQFF. The entire variable domain, with the rest obtained from reference TRBV5-1 and TRBJ2-1, is as follows: KAGVTQTPRYLIKTRGQQVTLSCSPISGHRSVSWYQQTPGQGLQFLFEYFSETQRNKGNFPGRFSGRQFSNSRSEMNVSTLELGDSALYLCASSWTSADEQFFGPGTRLTVL.